The 15 T cell receptor beta chains below all came from one sample that was sequenced in a study of molecular identifiers for immune sequencing clone quantification. MiXCR was run by TCRdb on the PCR reads, yielding one entry per CDR3 protein. The data show roughly 93,000 distinct CDR3 sequences, with around 19% seen just once and about 0.85% held by the top ten. Sequencing used naive CD8+ T cells from blood, with Jurkat cell RNA spiked in. Documented subset: FACS-sorted CD8+CD4-CCR7+CD45RA+ naive T cells. The receptors were gathered from a human donor in good health. Some libraries in this study had Jurkat cell RNA spiked in.

As for this clonotype: A read error is possible here, since a much larger clone lies one base away. This chain links TRBV6-5 with TRBJ2-2; 8 bases fit TRBD1. CDR3 length: 14 residues. The germline V gene has CDR1 MNHEY and CDR2 SVGAGI. The CDR3 nucleotides read TGTGCCAGCAGTAGACAGGGGAAAACCGGGGAGCTGTCTTTT. The encoded protein is CASSRQGKTGELSF.

This clonotype occurred many times. This rearrangement joins TRBV29-1 to TRBJ2-1; TRBD2 matches at 11 bases. J gave up 4 bases and V 6 bases, and 8 bases lay outside the gene matches. From germline, CDR1 is SQVTM and CDR2 ANQGSEA. There are 15 residues in the CDR3. The DNA for the CDR3 is TGCAGCGTCGCCTCCGGGACTAGCGGTTACAATGAGCAGTTCTTC. Its translation: CSVASGTSGYNEQFF.

This clonotype came up many times. CDR3 nucleotides: TGTGCCAGCAGCCGAAATCGGGAGCTAATTCTGGACCTCCACTTT. Amino acids: CASSRNRELILDLHF. V gene TRBV4-2 combines with J gene TRBJ1-6; D is uncertain. V lost 4 bases and J lost 15, with 22 bases in between. CDR1 is LGHNA and CDR2 is YNFKEQ in the germline V gene. The CDR3 has 15 amino acids.

This clonotype was observed many times. The V and J genes are TRBV4-3 and TRBJ1-1, with 9 bases lining up with TRBD1. The CDR3 has 15 amino acids. Germline assignment: CDR1 LGHNA and CDR2 YSLEER. The junction had 5 bases not matched to a gene; V was cut back by 1 base and J by 5 bases. CDR3 nucleotide sequence: TGCGCCAGCAGCCAAGGGCGACAGGGGGTTACTGAAGCTTTCTTT. Protein sequence: CASSQGRQGVTEAFF.

Turning to this clonotype: It may be a read error: a sequence one base away is much more abundant. The J gene is TRBJ2-7, the V gene TRBV12-3 or TRBV12-4; no reliable D call. The V gene lost 8 bases and the J gene lost 1 base, with 15 bases spanning the gap. CDR3 length equals 14 residues. CDR3 nucleotides: TGTGCCAGCGGTGAAGACCCAGGTTCCTACGAGCAGTACTTC. It is translated as CASGEDPGSYEQYF.

This clonotype was seen ten or more times. The chain carries TRBV7-6 and TRBJ2-3; TRBD2 is a possible D gene (6 bases). This CDR3 region has 16 residues. CDR1 is SGHVS and CDR2 is FNYEAQ in the germline V gene. The V gene lost 7 bases and the J gene lost 0 bases, with 17 bases spanning the gap. The CDR3 DNA follows: TGTGCCAGCACCTCTTTAGCGGCCCTGAGCACAGATACGCAGTATTTT. It codes for CASTSLAALSTDTQYF. The complete variable domain, with remaining parts taken from reference TRBV7-6 and TRBJ2-3, reads GAGVSQSPRYKVTKRGQDVALRCDPISGHVSLYWYRQALGQGPEFLTYFNYEAQQDKSGLPNDRFSAERPEGSISTLTIQRTEQRDSAMYRCASTSLAALSTDTQYFGPGTRLTVL.

In the case of this clonotype: The junction shows a germline mismatch at one end, possibly a read error. The genes are TRBV10-3 and TRBJ1-1, with 12 bases lining up with TRBD1. CDR1 is ENHRY, CDR2 SYGVKD, per germline. The CDR3 has 16 residues. The chain's CDR3 is CAISEFPGTGGTEASF. Written as DNA, the CDR3 is TGTGCCATCAGTGAGTTTCCCGGGACAGGGGGCACTGAAGCTTCCTTT.

The table lists this clonotype with many counts. The chain joins TRBV19 to TRBJ2-6, with D unresolved. The ends were cut back, 7 bases at V and 0 bases at J, with 13 bases in the middle. Germline lookup yields CDR1 LNHDA and CDR2 SQIVND (reference sequence). CDR3 length equals 16 residues. This CDR3 reads CASTPLHYSGANVLTF. In DNA form, the CDR3 reads TGTGCCAGTACACCGCTACACTACTCTGGGGCCAACGTCCTGACTTTC.

This clonotype showed up just a few times. The V call is TRBV4-3, the J call TRBJ2-7, with TRBD1 matching over 11 bases. Trimming removed 3 bases from V and 0 bases from J; junction bases left unmatched: 1. The CDR3 runs 15 residues. Germline V gene lookup returns CDR1 LGHNA and CDR2 YSLEER. The CDR3 region is CASSQGTGGSYEQYF. The DNA of the CDR3 is TGCGCCAGCAGCCAGGGGACAGGGGGCTCCTACGAGCAGTACTTC.

By share, this clonotype counts as medium-sized. The chain carries TRBV6-6 and TRBJ2-5; D unclear. Looked up from germline, CDR1 is MNHNY and CDR2 is SVGAGI (reference sequence). The germline V and J ends were trimmed by 7 bases and 0 bases, with 6 bases remaining between them. CDR3 length: 12 amino acids. The CDR3 loop is CASMGYQETQYF. The CDR3 DNA reads as TGTGCCAGCATGGGGTACCAAGAGACCCAGTACTTC.

This clonotype was counted many times. In DNA, the CDR3 is TGCACCAGCAGCCAAGAGACGGGGTGCATTCCCTATGGCTACACCTTC. Protein product: CTSSQETGCIPYGYTF. V usage is TRBV1 and J usage is TRBJ1-2. TRBV1 is a documented pseudogene. The CDR3 covers 16 residues.

The table lists this clonotype with many counts. V and J are TRBV27 and TRBJ2-7, with TRBD1 identical over 9 bases. There are 15 residues in the CDR3. V gave up 5 bases and J gave up 3 bases; unmatched junction bases: 8. Germline V gene data show CDR1 as MNHEY and CDR2 as SMNVEV (reference sequence). The CDR3 coding sequence is TGTGCCAGCAGTCTGACCGGGACAGGGTTCTACGAGCAGTACTTC. Residues: CASSLTGTGFYEQYF.

This clonotype has ten or more counts. The chain employs TRBV27 and TRBJ2-7, with 10 bases matching TRBD1. The CDR3 extends over 15 amino acids. In germline, CDR1 is MNHEY, CDR2 SMNVEV (reference sequence). The V segment lost 6 bases and the J segment 3 bases; nucleotides outside the gene matches: 8. The CDR3 loop is CASRRTGTGDYEQYF. In nucleotides, the CDR3 is TGTGCCAGCAGACGTACCGGGACAGGGGACTACGAGCAGTACTTC.

In this sample, this clonotype turned up a few times. Given a much more abundant clone one base away, this may be a read error. The chain employs TRBV9 and TRBJ2-3; D remains unclear. CDR3 length equals 13 residues. The V gene's germline CDR1 is SGDLS and CDR2 YYNGEE. The CDR3 bases are TGTGCCAGCAGCGTCCTAAGCACAGATACGCAGTGTTTT. Residues: CASSVLSTDTQCF.

In regard to this clonotype: A much larger clone lies one base from this, so it may be a read error. Given the absence of the conserved phenylalanine or tryptophan at the CDR3 end, a read error is likely. The chain employs TRBV4-1 and TRBJ2-4; TRBD2 might be the D (7 bases). V was trimmed by 4 bases and J by 1 base, leaving 20 bases between them. The CDR3 sequence is 18 residues long. From germline, CDR1 is MGHRA and CDR2 YSYEKL. The CDR3 here is CASSLWRRGPEAKNIQYS. The DNA of the CDR3 is TGCGCCAGCAGCCTGTGGAGGCGGGGGCCGGAGGCCAAAAACATTCAGTACTCC.